This T cell receptor (beta chain) is from a study of technical replicates of blood from a few donors. The data were produced by immunoSEQ multiplex PCR, yet TCRdb's version contains in-frame clones alone and is incomplete. The sample records 45,000 to 60,000 clones, just over 85% being singletons. The CDR3 length is 15 residues. Deletions cut 6 bases from V and 5 bases from J, with 16 bases between. CDR1 SEHNR and CDR2 FQNEAQ come from the germline V gene (reference sequence). Sequencing was done on a sample of PBMCs. The chain has TRBV7-9 and TRBJ1-4; D might be TRBD1 (6 bases). This sequence was found in a human donor in good health. Some clones in this sample may be carry-over from other donors' samples. This CDR3 is CASSIPDSSNEKLFF. The CDR3 nucleotides are TGTGCCAGCAGTATACCGGACAGCTCGAATGAAAAACTGTTTTTT. Supplemented by reference TRBV7-9 and TRBJ1-4, the full variable domain reads DTGVSQNPRHKITKRGQNVTFRCDPISEHNRLYWYRQTLGQGPEFLTYFQNEAQLEKSRLLSDRFSAERPKGSFSTLEIQRTEQGDSAMYLCASSIPDSSNEKLFFGSGTQLSVL.